This T cell receptor beta chain stems from a study of early T cells in non-severe SARS-CoV-2 infection. This clonotype was seen ten or more times. Unique molecular identifiers were affixed to single, distinct cDNA molecules. TCRdb reanalysed the 5' RACE reads using MiXCR and keeps one entry per CDR3 protein. The repertoire holds 56,000 or so distinct CDR3 sequences, with over 9.5% as singletons. In germline, CDR1 is MNHEY, CDR2 SMNVEV (reference sequence). The V end was cut by 0 bases, the J end by 5 bases, with 8 bases between. The CDR3 has 14 amino acids. The TCR sequence derives from an adult who was a healthcare worker with PCR-confirmed SARS-CoV-2 infection or an uninfected control (not recorded which). The sequenced sample was whole blood. This chain connects TRBV27 to TRBJ2-1; no clear D gene. This CDR3 reads CASSLSASNNEQFF. The CDR3 DNA reads TGTGCCAGCAGTTTATCCGCGTCCAACAATGAGCAGTTCTTC.